Here is one TCR beta chain with its context. The antigen is undetermined. Sequencing of the DNA from cultured CD4+ T cells was carried out with the Oncomine TCR Beta short-read assay. TCRdb used MiXCR to reprocess the PCR reads, holding one entry per CDR3 protein. The sample holds almost 20,000 distinct CDR3 sequences, around 43% seen once. The sample originates from a study of vaccination and CD4 T cells after COVID-19. Treatment described: approximately 11-day PBMC culture with coronavirus spike peptide pools or control peptides (ViraFEST assay). The CDR3 consists of 15 residues. Germline V gene data show CDR1 as SGHTA and CDR2 as FQGTGA. The junction had 2 bases not matched to a gene; V was cut back by 4 bases and J by 1 base.

The source of this sequence is a human donor who had recovered from COVID-19. The chain carries TRBV7-3 and TRBJ2-3; 10 bases are shared with TRBD2. This specimen was CD4+ T cells from blood, cultured in vitro, taken before SARS-CoV-2 vaccination. The DNA for the CDR3 is TGTGCCAGCAGCTCCGGACTAGCGGGCACAGATACGCAGTATTTT. Translating it yields CASSSGLAGTDTQYF.